This T cell receptor (beta chain) was found in a study of control samples from healthy donors and cancer patients. This CDR3 has 12 residues. Trimming took 4 bases from V and 10 from J, leaving 11 bases between them. Germline values: CDR1 LGHDT, CDR2 YNNKEL (reference sequence). Some clones are missing from TCRdb's copy, which holds only in-frame ones; the method was immunoSEQ multiplex PCR. The table lists roughly 170,000 clones, around 93% of them singletons. The clonotype comes from a woman in her sixties or seventies in good health. The rearrangement links TRBV3-1 (or the pseudogene TRBV3-2) to TRBJ2-1; D may be TRBD1 or TRBD2 (5 bases each). Input material: blood. CDR3 loop: CASSLRDAEQFF. The CDR3 DNA is TGTGCCAGCAGCCTACGGGACGCCGAGCAGTTCTTC.